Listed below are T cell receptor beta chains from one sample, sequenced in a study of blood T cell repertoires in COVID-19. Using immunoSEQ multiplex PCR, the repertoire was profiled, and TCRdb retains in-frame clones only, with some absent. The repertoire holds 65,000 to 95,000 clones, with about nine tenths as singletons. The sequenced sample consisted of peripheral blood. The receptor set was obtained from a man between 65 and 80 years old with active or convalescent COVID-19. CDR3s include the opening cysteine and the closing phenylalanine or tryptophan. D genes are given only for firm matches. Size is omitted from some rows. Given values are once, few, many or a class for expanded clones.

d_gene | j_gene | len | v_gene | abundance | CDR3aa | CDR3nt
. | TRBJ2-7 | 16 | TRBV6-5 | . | CASSSTLQGLLYEQYF | TGTGCCAGCAGTTCGACGCTACAGGGACTACTCTACGAGCAGTACTTC
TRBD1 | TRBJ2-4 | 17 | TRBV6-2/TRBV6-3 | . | CASSYDRDRLAKNIQYF | TGTGCCAGCAGTTACGACCGGGACAGGCTAGCCAAAAACATTCAGTACTTC
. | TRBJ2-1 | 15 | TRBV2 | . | CASSDVGGPRYEQFF | TGTGCCAGCAGTGATGTGGGGGGGCCTAGGTATGAGCAGTTCTTC
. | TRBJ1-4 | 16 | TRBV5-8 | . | CASSPPGGGESEKLFF | TGTGCCAGCAGCCCCCCGGGAGGGGGAGAAAGTGAAAAACTGTTTTTT
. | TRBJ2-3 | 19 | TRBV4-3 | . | CASSQDLNRLAGYTDTQYF | TGCGCCAGCAGCCAAGATTTAAACAGGTTAGCCGGGTACACAGATACGCAGTATTTT
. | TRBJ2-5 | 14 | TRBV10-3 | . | CAISESGRVETQYF | TGTGCCATCAGTGAGTCAGGGAGAGTAGAGACCCAGTACTTC
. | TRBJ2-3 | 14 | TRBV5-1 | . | CASSLGQSTDTQYF | TGCGCCAGCAGCTTGGGGCAGTCCACAGATACGCAGTATTTT
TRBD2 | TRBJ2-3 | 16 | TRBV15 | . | CATSRGLAESTDTQYF | TGTGCCACCAGCAGAGGACTAGCGGAGAGCACAGATACGCAGTATTTT
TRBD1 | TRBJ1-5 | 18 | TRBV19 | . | CASSPPVPGGSRNQPQHF | TGTGCCAGTAGTCCTCCGGTGCCAGGGGGCTCGAGGAATCAGCCCCAGCATTTT
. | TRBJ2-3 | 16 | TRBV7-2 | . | CASSLGAGPPTDTQYF | TGTGCCAGCAGCTTAGGGGCGGGACCTCCCACAGATACGCAGTATTTT
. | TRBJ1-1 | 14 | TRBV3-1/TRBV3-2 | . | CATAQPLMNTEAFF | TGCGCGACAGCCCAACCTCTTATGAACACTGAAGCTTTCTTT
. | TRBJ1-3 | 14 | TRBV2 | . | CASTQQGIGNTIYF | TGTGCCAGCACACAACAGGGAATTGGAAACACCATATATTTT
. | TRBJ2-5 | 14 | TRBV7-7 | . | CASSPNPGRETQYF | TGTGCCAGCAGCCCCAATCCGGGAAGGGAGACCCAGTACTTC
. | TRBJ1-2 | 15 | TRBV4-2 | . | CASSQDNQGPRGYTF | TGTGCCAGCAGCCAAGATAACCAGGGCCCACGGGGCTACACCTTC
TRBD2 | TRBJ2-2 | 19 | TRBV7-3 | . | CASSAPPGLAGGYTGELFF | TGTGCCAGCAGCGCTCCGCCGGGACTAGCGGGGGGTTACACCGGGGAGCTGTTTTTT
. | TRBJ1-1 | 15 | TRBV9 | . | CASSVEPGENTEAFF | TGTGCCAGCAGCGTAGAGCCGGGGGAAAACACTGAAGCTTTCTTT
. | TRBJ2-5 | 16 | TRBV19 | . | CASSIVLVRIGETQYF | TGTGCCAGTAGTATAGTTCTAGTCCGCATCGGAGAGACCCAGTACTTC
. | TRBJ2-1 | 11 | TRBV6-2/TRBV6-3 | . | CASSQGTEQFF | TGTGCCAGCAGTCAGGGAACTGAGCAGTTCTTC
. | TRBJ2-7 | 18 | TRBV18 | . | CASSPPSRFGRGGGEQYF | TGTGCCAGCTCACCCCCCTCAAGATTTGGCAGGGGAGGGGGAGAGCAGTACTTC
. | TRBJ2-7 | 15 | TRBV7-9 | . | CASSLEASEGSEQYF | TGTGCCAGCAGCTTAGAGGCTAGCGAAGGGAGCGAGCAGTACTTC
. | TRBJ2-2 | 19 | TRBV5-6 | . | CASSSSTKLGRRYTGELFF | TGTGCCAGCAGCTCCTCAACCAAACTAGGGAGGCGATACACCGGGGAGCTGTTTTTT
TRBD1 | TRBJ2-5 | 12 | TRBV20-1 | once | CSASPGGETQYF | TGCAGTGCTAGTCCAGGGGGCGAGACCCAGTACTTC